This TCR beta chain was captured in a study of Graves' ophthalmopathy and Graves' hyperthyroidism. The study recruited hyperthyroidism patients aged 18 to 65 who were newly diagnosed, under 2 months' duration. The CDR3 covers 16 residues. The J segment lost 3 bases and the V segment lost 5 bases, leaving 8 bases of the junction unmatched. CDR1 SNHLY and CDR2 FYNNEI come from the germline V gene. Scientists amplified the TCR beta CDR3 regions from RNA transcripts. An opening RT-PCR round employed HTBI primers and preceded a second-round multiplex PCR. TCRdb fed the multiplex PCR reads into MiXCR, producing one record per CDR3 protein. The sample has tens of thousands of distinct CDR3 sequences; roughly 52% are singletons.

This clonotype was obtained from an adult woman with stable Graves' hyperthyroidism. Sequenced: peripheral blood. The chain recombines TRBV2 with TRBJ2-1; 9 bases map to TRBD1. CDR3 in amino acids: CASSSIQGAVYNEQFF. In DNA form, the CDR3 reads TGTGCCAGCAGTTCAATACAGGGGGCCGTCTACAATGAGCAGTTCTTC. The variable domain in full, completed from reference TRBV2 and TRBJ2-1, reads EPEVTQTPSHQVTQMGQEVILRCVPISNHLYFYWYRQILGQKVEFLVSFYNNEISEKSEIFDDQFSVERPDGSNFTLKIRSTKLEDSAMYFCASSSIQGAVYNEQFFGPGTRLTVL.